The next 13 T cell receptor beta chains were all read from a single sample in a study of T cells after yellow fever vaccination. TCRdb re-called the 5' RACE reads with MiXCR, one entry per CDR3 protein. Altogether about 350,000 distinct CDR3 sequences are present, more than 9% being singletons, with the ten largest covering roughly 18%. The specimen was PBMCs, collected on the day of the first yellow fever vaccination. The receptors derive from a man between 18 and 35 years old who received the YFV17D yellow fever vaccine.

The V and J genes are TRBV10-1 and TRBJ2-1; 7 nucleotides agree with TRBD2. J was trimmed by 6 bases and V by 2 bases; bases with no gene match: 4. The CDR3 is 14 amino acids. Germline V CDR1 and CDR2: WNHNN, SYGVQD (reference sequence). DNA for the CDR3: TGCGCCAGCAGTGAGGCCGCGGGGGTCAATGAGCAGTTCTTC. Its protein is CASSEAAGVNEQFF.

This clonotype was detected ten times or more. The gene calls are TRBV7-3 and TRBJ1-1; 8 nucleotides line up with TRBD1. The CDR3 covers 17 residues. V lost 4 bases to trimming and J lost 4 bases; unmatched junction nucleotides: 14. Germline CDR1 reads SGHTA; CDR2 reads FQGTGA. This CDR3 is CASSSAPYRGRGTEAFF. The CDR3 nucleotides are TGTGCCAGCAGCTCTGCACCTTACAGGGGGAGAGGCACTGAAGCTTTCTTT. Full variable domain (rest looked up from reference TRBV7-3 and TRBJ1-1): GAGVSQTPSNKVTEKGKYVELRCDPISGHTALYWYRQSLGQGPEFLIYFQGTGAADDSGLPNDRFFAVRPEGSVSTLKIQRTERGDSAVYLCASSSAPYRGRGTEAFFGQGTRLTVV.

The chain uses TRBV7-2 and TRBJ2-1; TRBD2 matches 9 bases. Germline loops: CDR1 SGHTA, CDR2 FQGNSA. J gave up 4 bases and V 5 bases, and 3 bases lay outside the gene matches. CDR3 length: 14 residues. The CDR3 DNA sequence: TGTGCCAGCAGCCCTACTAGCGGGTACAATGAGCAGTTCTTC. Protein: CASSPTSGYNEQFF.

The table lists this clonotype with a few counts. The rearrangement links TRBV20-1 to TRBJ2-1; D gene uncertain. This CDR3 spans 11 amino acids. V was trimmed by 3 bases and J by 4 bases, leaving 4 bases between them. Germline V lookup: CDR1 DFQATT, CDR2 SNEGSKA (reference sequence). Here the CDR3 DNA reads TGCAGTGCTAGTAGTTACAATGAGCAGTTCTTC. Translating it yields CSASSYNEQFF.

The chain uses TRBV4-3 and TRBJ2-1; D is perhaps TRBD1 (5 bases). The germline V gene encodes CDR1 LGHNA and CDR2 YSLEER. Trimming removed 0 bases at V and 10 bases at J, with 13 bases between. This CDR3 spans 14 amino acids. The DNA for the CDR3 is TGCGCCAGCAGCCAAGATGCAGGGCACAGGGAGCAGTTCTTC. Amino acids: CASSQDAGHREQFF.

The chain uses TRBV29-1 and TRBJ2-2, with 10 bases matching TRBD1. In germline, CDR1 is SQVTM, CDR2 ANQGSEA. The CDR3 sequence is 17 residues long. The trim removed 6 bases at V and 3 bases at J, leaving 13 bases unmatched. CDR3 region: CSVNGADRGLYTGELFF. DNA of the CDR3: TGCAGCGTCAATGGAGCCGACAGGGGGCTGTACACCGGGGAGCTGTTTTTT.

The chain links TRBV3-1 to TRBJ2-5; D assignment may be TRBD1 or TRBD2 (6 bases each). Germline V gives CDR1 LGHDT, CDR2 YNNKEL (reference sequence). The V end was cut by 2 bases, the J end by 1 base, with 14 bases between. The CDR3 is 16 residues long. The CDR3, as DNA: TGTGCCAGCAGCCAAAACCAACAGGGACTCCAAGAGACCCAGTACTTC. This codes for CASSQNQQGLQETQYF.

The chain combines TRBV18 with TRBJ2-5; D is possibly TRBD1 or TRBD2 (5 bases each). The V gene lost 3 bases and the J gene lost 6 bases, with 5 bases spanning the gap. Germline assignment: CDR1 KGHSH and CDR2 LQKENI. The CDR3 runs to 11 residues. The CDR3, as DNA: TGTGCCAGCTCACCGGGACAGACCCAGTACTTC. Translated, it gives CASSPGQTQYF.

This sequence joins TRBV9 and TRBJ2-2; D tentatively reads TRBD1 or TRBD2 (6 bases each). Germline CDR1 reads SGDLS; CDR2 reads YYNGEE. The CDR3 loop spans 16 amino acids. Trimming stripped 2 bases from V and 3 bases from J, with 14 bases between. CDR3 in amino acids: CASSVPEGVDTGELFF. CDR3 DNA sequence: TGTGCCAGCAGCGTTCCGGAGGGGGTGGACACCGGGGAGCTGTTTTTT.

V usage is TRBV5-1 and J usage is TRBJ2-1; tentatively, D is TRBD1 (6 bases). Germline CDR1 is SGHRS and CDR2 is YFSETQ. Trimming pared 4 bases from V and 6 bases from J, leaving 20 bases between. The CDR3 extends over 16 amino acids. The CDR3 protein is CASSRLGGPLPNEQFF. The CDR3 nucleotides are TGCGCCAGCAGCCGCCTAGGGGGTCCCCTCCCCAATGAGCAGTTCTTC.

CDR3 DNA sequence: TGTGCCAGCAGCCAAGATATTCCGGGGGGGGAATTGAACACTGAAGCTTTCTTT. This sequence encodes CASSQDIPGGELNTEAFF. The chain recombines TRBV3-1 with TRBJ1-1; D possibly corresponds to TRBD1 (5 bases). Per the germline V gene, CDR1 is LGHDT and CDR2 is YNNKEL (reference sequence). This CDR3 spans 18 amino acids. The ends were cut back, 0 bases at V and 0 bases at J, with 17 bases in the middle.

This chain connects TRBV7-9 to TRBJ2-5, with D perhaps matching TRBD2 (7 bases). CDR3 length: 15 residues. CDR1 is SEHNR and CDR2 is FQNEAQ in the germline V gene (reference sequence). With 7 bases removed from V and 1 base from J, the gap between germline ends came to 16 bases. In nucleotides, the CDR3 is TGTGCCAGCACGGACGAGGGGGGGGTCCAAGAGACCCAGTACTTC. As protein: CASTDEGGVQETQYF.

The CDR3 here is CASSLDRAKVDTF. The CDR3 DNA follows: TGTGCCAGCAGCCTCGACAGGGCAAAAGTGGACACCTTC. J is TRBJ1-2 and V is TRBV7-9; 7 bases are shared with TRBD1. J gave up 12 bases and V 5 bases, and 12 bases lay outside the gene matches. Germline-derived CDR1 and CDR2 are SEHNR and FQNEAQ (reference sequence). The CDR3 length is 13 residues.